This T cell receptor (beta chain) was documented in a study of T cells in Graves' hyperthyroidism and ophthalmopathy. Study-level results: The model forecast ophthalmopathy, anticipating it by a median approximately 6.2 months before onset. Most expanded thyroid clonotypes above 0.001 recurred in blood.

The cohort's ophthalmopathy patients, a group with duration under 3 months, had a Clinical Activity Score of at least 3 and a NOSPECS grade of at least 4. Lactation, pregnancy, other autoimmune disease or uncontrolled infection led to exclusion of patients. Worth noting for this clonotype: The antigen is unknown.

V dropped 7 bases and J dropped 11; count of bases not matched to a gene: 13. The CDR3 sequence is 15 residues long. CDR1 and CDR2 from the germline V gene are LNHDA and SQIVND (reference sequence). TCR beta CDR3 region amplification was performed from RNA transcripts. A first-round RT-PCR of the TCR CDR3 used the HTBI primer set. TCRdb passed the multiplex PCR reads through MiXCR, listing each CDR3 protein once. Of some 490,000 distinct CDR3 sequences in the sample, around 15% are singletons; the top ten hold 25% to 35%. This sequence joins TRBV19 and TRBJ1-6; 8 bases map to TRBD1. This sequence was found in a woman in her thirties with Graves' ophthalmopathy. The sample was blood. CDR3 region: CASTDWGTGVAPLHF. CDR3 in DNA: TGTGCCAGTACCGATTGGGGGACAGGAGTTGCACCCCTCCACTTT.